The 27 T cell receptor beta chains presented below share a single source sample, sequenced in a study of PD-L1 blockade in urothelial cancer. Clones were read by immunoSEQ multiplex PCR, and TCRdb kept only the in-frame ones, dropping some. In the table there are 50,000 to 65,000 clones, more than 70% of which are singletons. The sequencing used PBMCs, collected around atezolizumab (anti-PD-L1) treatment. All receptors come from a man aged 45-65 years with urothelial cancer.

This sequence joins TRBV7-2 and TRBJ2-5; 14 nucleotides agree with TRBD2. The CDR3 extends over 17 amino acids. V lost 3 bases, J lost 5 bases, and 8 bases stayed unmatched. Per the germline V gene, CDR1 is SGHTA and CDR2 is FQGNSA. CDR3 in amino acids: CASSLRTSGRRRETQYF. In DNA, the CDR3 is TGTGCCAGCAGCTTGAGGACTAGCGGGAGGAGAAGGGAGACCCAGTACTTC.

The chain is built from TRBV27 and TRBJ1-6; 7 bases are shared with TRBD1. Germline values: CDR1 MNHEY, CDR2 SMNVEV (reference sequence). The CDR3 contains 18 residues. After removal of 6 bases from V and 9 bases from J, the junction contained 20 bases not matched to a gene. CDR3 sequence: CASSKPNSDRVLGSPLHF. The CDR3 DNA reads TGTGCCAGCAGCAAACCCAATAGCGACAGGGTATTGGGTTCACCCCTCCACTTT.

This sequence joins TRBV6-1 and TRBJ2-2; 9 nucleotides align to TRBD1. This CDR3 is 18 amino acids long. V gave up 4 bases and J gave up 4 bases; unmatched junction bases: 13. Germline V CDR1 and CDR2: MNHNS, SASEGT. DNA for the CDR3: TGTGCCAGCAGTGTTAGGGATTTTGGACAGGGGCTCACCGGGGAGCTGTTTTTT. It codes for CASSVRDFGQGLTGELFF.

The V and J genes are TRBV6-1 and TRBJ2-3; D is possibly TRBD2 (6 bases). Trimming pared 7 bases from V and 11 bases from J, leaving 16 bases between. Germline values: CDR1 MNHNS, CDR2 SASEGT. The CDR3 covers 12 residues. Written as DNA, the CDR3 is TGTGCCAGCAAGGGTCCGGGGGAAAGGCAGTATTTT. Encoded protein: CASKGPGERQYF.

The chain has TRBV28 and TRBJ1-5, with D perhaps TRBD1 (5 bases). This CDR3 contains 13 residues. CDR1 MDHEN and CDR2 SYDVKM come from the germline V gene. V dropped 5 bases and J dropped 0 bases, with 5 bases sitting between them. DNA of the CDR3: TGTGCCAGCAGTGACAGTAGCAATCAGCCCCAGCATTTT. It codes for CASSDSSNQPQHF.

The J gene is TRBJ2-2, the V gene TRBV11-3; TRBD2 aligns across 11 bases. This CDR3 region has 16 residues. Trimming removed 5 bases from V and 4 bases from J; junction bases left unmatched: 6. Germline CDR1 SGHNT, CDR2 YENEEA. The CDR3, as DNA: TGTGCCAGCAGCAGGAGGACTAGCGGGTCCACCGGGGAGCTGTTTTTT. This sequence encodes CASSRRTSGSTGELFF.

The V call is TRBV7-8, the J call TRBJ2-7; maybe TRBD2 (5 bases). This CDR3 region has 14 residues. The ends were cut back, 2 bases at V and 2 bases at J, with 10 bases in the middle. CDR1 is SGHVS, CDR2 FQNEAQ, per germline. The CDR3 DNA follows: TGTGCCAGCAGCTTAAACGCGGGCACCTACGAGCAGTACTTC. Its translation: CASSLNAGTYEQYF.

The CDR3 DNA sequence: TGTGCCAGCAGCACGGCGGTCCAGTATAATGAAAAACTGTTTTTT. Translated, it gives CASSTAVQYNEKLFF. The gene calls are TRBV5-5 and TRBJ1-4; D call uncertain. V gave up 4 bases and J gave up 4 bases, with 14 bases separating them. Germline lookup yields CDR1 SGHKS and CDR2 YYEKEE (reference sequence). This CDR3 region has 15 residues.

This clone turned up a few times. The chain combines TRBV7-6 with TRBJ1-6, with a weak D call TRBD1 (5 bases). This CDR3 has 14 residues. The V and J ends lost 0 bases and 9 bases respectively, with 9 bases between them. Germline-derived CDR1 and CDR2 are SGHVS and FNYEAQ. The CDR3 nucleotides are TGTGCCAGCAGCTTAGCCCAGGGTGGTTCACCCCTCCACTTT. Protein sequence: CASSLAQGGSPLHF. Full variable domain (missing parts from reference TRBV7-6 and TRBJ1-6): GAGVSQSPRYKVTKRGQDVALRCDPISGHVSLYWYRQALGQGPEFLTYFNYEAQQDKSGLPNDRFSAERPEGSISTLTIQRTEQRDSAMYRCASSLAQGGSPLHFGNGTRLTVT.

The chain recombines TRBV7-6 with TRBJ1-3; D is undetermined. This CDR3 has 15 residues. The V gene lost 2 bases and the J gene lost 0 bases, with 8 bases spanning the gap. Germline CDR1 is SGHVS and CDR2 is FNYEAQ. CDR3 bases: TGTGCCAGCAGCTTATCGTCTTTCTCTGGAAACACCATATATTTT. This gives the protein CASSLSSFSGNTIYF. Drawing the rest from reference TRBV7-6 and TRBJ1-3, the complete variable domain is GAGVSQSPRYKVTKRGQDVALRCDPISGHVSLYWYRQALGQGPEFLTYFNYEAQQDKSGLPNDRFSAERPEGSISTLTIQRTEQRDSAMYRCASSLSSFSGNTIYFGEGSWLTVV.

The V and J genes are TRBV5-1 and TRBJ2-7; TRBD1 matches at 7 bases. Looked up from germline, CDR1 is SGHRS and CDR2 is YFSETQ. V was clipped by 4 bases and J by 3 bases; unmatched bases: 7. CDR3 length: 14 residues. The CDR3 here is CASSPEGARYEQYF. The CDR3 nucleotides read TGCGCCAGCAGCCCCGAGGGGGCACGCTACGAGCAGTACTTC.

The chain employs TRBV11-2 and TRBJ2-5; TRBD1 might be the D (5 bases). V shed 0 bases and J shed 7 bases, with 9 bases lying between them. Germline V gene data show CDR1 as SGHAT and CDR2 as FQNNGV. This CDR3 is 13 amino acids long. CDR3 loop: CASSLEGQGTQYF. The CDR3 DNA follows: TGTGCCAGCAGCTTAGAGGGCCAGGGGACCCAGTACTTC.

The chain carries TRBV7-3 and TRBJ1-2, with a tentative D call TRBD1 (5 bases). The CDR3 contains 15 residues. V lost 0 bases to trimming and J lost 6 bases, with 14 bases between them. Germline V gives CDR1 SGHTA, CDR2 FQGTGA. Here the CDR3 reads CASSLTSEGRNGYTF. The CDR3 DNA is TGTGCCAGCAGCTTAACTTCGGAGGGGAGGAATGGCTACACCTTC.

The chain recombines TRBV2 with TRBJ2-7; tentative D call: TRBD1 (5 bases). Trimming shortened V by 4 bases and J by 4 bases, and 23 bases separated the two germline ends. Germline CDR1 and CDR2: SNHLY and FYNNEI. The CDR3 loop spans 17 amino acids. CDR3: CASSGPPGPRKGYEQYF. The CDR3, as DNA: TGTGCCAGCAGTGGCCCTCCGGGCCCACGGAAGGGGTACGAGCAGTACTTC.

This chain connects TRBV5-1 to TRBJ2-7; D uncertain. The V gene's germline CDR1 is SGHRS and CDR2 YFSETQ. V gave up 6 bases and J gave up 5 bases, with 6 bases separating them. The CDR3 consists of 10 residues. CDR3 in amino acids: CASTRHEQYF. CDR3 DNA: TGCGCCAGCACGCGCCACGAGCAGTACTTC.

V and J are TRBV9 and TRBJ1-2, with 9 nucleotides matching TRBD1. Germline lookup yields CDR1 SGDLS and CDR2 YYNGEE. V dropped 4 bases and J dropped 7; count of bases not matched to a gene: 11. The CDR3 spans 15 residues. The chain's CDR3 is CASSILTGGLTGYTF. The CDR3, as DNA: TGTGCCAGCAGCATACTGACAGGGGGTCTCACTGGCTACACCTTC.

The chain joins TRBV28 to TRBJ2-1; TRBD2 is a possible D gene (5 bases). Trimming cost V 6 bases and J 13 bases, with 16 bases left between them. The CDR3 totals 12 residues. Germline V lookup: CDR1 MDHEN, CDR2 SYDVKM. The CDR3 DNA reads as TGTGCCAGCAGCGGGATATGGTGGATCCAGTTCTTC. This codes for CASSGIWWIQFF.

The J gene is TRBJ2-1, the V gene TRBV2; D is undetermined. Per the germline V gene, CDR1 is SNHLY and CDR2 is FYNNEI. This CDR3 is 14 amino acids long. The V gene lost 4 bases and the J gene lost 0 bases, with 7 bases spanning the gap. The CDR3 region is CASSVTVSYNEQFF. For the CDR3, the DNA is TGTGCCAGCAGTGTCACAGTCTCCTACAATGAGCAGTTCTTC.

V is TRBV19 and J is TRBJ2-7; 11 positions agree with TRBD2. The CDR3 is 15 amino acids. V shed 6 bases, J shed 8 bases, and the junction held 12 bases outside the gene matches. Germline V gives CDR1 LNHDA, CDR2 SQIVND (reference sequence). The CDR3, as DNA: TGTGCCAGTAGGAACTTAGCGGGAGGGCCGAGTAAGCAGTACTTC. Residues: CASRNLAGGPSKQYF.

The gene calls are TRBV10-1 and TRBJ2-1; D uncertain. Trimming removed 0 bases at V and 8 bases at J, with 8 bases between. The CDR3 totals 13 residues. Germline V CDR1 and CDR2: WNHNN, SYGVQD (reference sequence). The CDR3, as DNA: TGCGCCAGCAGTGAGTCCCACGGTCATGAGCAGTTCTTC. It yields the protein CASSESHGHEQFF.

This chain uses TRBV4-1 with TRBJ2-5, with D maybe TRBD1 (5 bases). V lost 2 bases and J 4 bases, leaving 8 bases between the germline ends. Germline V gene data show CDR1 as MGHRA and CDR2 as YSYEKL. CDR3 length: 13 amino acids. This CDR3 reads CASSQRGLETQYF. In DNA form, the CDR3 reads TGCGCCAGCAGCCAAAGGGGATTAGAGACCCAGTACTTC.

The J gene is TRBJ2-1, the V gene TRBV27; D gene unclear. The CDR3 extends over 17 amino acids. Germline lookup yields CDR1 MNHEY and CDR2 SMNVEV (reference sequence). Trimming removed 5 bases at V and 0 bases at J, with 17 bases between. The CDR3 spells CASSTTESRSSYNEQFF. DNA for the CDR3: TGTGCCAGCAGTACGACCGAAAGCCGGAGCTCCTACAATGAGCAGTTCTTC.

This CDR3 is CASKRDRVAKNIQYF. The CDR3 DNA reads as TGTGCCAGCAAGCGCGACAGGGTAGCCAAAAACATTCAGTACTTC. The chain has TRBV27 and TRBJ2-4, with 7 bases fitting TRBD1. V dropped 7 bases and J dropped 0; count of bases not matched to a gene: 6. CDR3 size: 15 residues. CDR1 is MNHEY, CDR2 SMNVEV, per germline (reference sequence).

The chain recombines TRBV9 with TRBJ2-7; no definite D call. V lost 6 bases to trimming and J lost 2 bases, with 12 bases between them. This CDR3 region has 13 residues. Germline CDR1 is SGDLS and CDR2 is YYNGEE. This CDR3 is CASTILPTYEQYF. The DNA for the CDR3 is TGTGCCAGCACCATACTACCAACCTACGAGCAGTACTTC. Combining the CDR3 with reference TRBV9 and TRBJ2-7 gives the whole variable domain DSGVTQTPKHLITATGQRVTLRCSPRSGDLSVYWYQQSLDQGLQFLIQYYNGEERAKGNILERFSAQQFPDLHSELNLSSLELGDSALYFCASTILPTYEQYFGPGTRLTVT.

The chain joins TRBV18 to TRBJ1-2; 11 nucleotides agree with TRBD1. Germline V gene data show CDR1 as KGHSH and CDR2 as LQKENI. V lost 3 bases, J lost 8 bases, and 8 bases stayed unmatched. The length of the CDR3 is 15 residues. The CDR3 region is CASSPGQGALGGYTF. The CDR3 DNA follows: TGTGCCAGCTCACCCGGACAGGGGGCCTTAGGCGGCTACACCTTC.

CDR3 sequence: CASSKRTGGFGYTF. The CDR3, as DNA: TGTGCCAGCAGCAAGAGGACAGGGGGGTTTGGCTACACCTTC. V usage is TRBV13 and J usage is TRBJ1-2, with 10 bases aligning to TRBD1. The CDR3 totals 14 residues. With V trimmed by 5 bases and J by 7 bases, 7 bases remained unmatched. Germline CDR1 PRHDT, CDR2 FYEKMQ (reference sequence).

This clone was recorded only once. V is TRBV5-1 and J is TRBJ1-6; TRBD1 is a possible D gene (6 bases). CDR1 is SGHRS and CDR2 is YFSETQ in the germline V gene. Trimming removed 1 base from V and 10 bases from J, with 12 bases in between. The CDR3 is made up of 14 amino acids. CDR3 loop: CASSLLDRGSPLHF. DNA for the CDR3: TGCGCCAGCAGCTTGCTGGACAGAGGCTCACCCCTCCACTTT.